The T cell receptor (beta chain) described here comes from a study of blood T cells in healthy people across ages. Study overall: Every two T cells gave about one barcoded beta molecule via template switching.

The germline CDR1 and CDR2 sequences are SQVTM and ANQGSEA. CDR3 length equals 12 residues. The germline V and J ends were trimmed by 4 bases and 2 bases, with 8 bases remaining between them. The authors ran a second PCR of 7 to 11 cycles using a sample-barcoded 5' primer and a J-beta primer mix. Using its own MiXCR run on the 5' RACE reads, TCRdb lists one record per CDR3 protein. In the table there are roughly 1.5 million distinct CDR3 sequences, about 45% of which are singletons. General study points: Comparison with aged donors showed that long-lived donors had more naive CD4+ cells and higher diversity.

Details on this clonotype: What it recognizes is unknown.

V usage is TRBV29-1 and J usage is TRBJ1-2; no definite D call. The clonotype was recovered from a woman aged 18 to 35 in good health. Sample: blood. This CDR3 reads CSVGAPNYGYTF. CDR3 DNA sequence: TGCAGCGTTGGGGCACCAAACTATGGCTACACCTTC. Supplemented by reference TRBV29-1 and TRBJ1-2, the full variable domain reads SAVISQKPSRDICQRGTSLTIQCQVDSQVTMMFWYRQQPGQSLTLIATANQGSEATYESGFVIDKFPISRPNLTFSTLTVSNMSPEDSSIYLCSVGAPNYGYTFGSGTRLTVV.